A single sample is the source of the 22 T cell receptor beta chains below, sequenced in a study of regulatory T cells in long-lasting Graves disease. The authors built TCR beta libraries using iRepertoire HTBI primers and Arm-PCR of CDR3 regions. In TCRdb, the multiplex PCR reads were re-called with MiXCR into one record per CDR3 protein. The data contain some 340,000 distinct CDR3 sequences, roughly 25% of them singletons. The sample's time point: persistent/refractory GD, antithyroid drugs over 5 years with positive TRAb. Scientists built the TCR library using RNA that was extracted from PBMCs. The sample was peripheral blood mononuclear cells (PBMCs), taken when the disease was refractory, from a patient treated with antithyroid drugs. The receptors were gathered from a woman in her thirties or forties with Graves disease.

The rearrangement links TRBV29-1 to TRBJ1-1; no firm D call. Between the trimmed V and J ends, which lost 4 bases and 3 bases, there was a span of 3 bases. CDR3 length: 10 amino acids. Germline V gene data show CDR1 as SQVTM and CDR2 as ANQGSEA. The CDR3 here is CSVVYTEAFF. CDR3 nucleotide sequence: TGCAGCGTTGTCTACACTGAAGCTTTCTTT.

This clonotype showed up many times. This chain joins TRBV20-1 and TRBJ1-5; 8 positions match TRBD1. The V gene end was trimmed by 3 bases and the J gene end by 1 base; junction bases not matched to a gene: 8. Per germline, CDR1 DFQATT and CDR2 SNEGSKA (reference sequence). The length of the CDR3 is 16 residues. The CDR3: CSARVPGQGSNQPQHF. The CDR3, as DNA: TGCAGTGCTAGGGTCCCTGGACAGGGCAGCAATCAGCCCCAGCATTTT.

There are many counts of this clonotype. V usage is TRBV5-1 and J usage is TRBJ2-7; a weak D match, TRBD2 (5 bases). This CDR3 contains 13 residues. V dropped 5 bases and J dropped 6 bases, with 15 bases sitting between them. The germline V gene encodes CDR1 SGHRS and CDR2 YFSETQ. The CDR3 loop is CASSSGTGLEQYF. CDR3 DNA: TGCGCCAGCAGTTCGGGCACTGGACTCGAGCAGTACTTC.

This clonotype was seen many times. The DNA for the CDR3 is TGTGCCAGCAGCCGGCGGGTCTTTGACACCGGGGAGCTGTTTTTT. Translating gives CASSRRVFDTGELFF. This chain joins TRBV2 and TRBJ2-2; D possibly corresponds to TRBD2 (5 bases). This CDR3 contains 15 residues. Trimming pared 6 bases from V and 3 bases from J, leaving 14 bases between. The germline V gene has CDR1 SNHLY and CDR2 FYNNEI.

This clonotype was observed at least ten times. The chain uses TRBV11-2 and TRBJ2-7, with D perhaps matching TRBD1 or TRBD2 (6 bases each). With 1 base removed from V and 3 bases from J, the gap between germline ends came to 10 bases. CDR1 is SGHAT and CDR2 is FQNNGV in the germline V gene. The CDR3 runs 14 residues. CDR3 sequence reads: CASSLVGGSYEQYF. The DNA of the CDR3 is TGTGCCAGCAGCTTAGTAGGGGGGAGCTACGAGCAGTACTTC.

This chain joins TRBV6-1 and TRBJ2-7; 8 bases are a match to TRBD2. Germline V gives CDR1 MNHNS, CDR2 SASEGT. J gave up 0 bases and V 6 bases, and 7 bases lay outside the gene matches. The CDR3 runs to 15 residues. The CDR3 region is CASRSGAGASYEQYF. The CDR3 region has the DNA TGTGCCAGCAGATCAGGAGCGGGAGCCTCCTACGAGCAGTACTTC.

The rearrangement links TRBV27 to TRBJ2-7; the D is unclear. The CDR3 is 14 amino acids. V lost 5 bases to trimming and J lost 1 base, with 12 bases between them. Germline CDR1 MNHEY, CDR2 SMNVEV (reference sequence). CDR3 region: CASSMNGFSYEQYF. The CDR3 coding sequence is TGTGCCAGCAGTATGAACGGGTTTTCCTACGAGCAGTACTTC.

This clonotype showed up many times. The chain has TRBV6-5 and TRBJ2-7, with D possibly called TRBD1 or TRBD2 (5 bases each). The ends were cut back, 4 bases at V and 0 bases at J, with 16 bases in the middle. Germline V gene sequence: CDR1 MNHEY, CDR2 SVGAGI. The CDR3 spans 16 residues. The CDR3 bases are TGTGCCAGCAGTTCGCATACCGGGACGAGCTCCTACGAGCAGTACTTC. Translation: CASSSHTGTSSYEQYF.

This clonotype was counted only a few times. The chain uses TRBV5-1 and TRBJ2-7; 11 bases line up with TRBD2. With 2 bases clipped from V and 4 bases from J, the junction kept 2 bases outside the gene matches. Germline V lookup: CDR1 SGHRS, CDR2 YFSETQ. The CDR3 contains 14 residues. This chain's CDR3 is CASSLLAGEYEQYF. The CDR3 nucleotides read TGCGCCAGCAGCTTACTAGCGGGAGAGTACGAGCAGTACTTC.

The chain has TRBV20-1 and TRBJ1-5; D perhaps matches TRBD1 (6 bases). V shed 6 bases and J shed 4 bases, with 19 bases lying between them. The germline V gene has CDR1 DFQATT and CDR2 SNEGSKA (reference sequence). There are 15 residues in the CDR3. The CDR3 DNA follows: TGCAGTGCACGAGCCGGGGGCGCAGGTAATCAGCCCCAGCATTTT. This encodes CSARAGGAGNQPQHF.

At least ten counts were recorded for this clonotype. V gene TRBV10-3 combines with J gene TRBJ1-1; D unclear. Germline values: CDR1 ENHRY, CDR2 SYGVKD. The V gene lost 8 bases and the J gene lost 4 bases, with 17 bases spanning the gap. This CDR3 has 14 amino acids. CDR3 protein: CAIRIGLETTEAFF. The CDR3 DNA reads TGTGCCATCCGAATTGGTTTAGAGACCACTGAAGCTTTCTTT.

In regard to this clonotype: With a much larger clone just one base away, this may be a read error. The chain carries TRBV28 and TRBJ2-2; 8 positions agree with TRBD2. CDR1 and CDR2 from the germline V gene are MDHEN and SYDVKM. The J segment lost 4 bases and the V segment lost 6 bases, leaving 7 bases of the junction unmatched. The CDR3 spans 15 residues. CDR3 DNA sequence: TGTGCCAGCAGCCGGGGGGGGGATGGCACCGGGGAGCTGTTTTTT. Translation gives CASSRGGDGTGELFF.

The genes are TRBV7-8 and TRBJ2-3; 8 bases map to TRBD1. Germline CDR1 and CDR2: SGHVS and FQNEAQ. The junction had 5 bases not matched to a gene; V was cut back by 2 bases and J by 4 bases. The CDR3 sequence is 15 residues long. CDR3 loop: CASSLYRGKSDTQYF. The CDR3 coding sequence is TGTGCCAGCAGCTTATACAGGGGGAAGTCAGATACGCAGTATTTT.

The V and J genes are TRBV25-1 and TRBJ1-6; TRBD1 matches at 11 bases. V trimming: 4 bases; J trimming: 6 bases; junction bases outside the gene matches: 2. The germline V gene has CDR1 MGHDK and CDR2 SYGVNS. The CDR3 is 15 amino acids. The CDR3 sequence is CASSGDRGFNSPLHF. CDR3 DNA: TGTGCCAGCAGTGGGGACAGGGGGTTTAATTCACCCCTCCACTTT.

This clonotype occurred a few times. The CDR3 coding sequence is TGCGCCAGCAGCCAAGAGGGGGGACCCTATAATTCACCCCTCCACTTT. This gives the protein CASSQEGGPYNSPLHF. The chain employs TRBV4-1 and TRBJ1-6, with D perhaps matching TRBD1 (5 bases). The germline V gene encodes CDR1 MGHRA and CDR2 YSYEKL. The CDR3 extends over 16 amino acids. With 0 bases removed from V and 2 bases from J, the gap between germline ends came to 8 bases.

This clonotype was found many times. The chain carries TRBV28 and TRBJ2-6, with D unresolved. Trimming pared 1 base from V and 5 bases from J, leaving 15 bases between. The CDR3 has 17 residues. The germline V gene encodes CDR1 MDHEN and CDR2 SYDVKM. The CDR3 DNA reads TGTGCCAGCAGTTTATCAGCCATTTCCTTGCGGGCCAACGTCCTGACTTTC. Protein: CASSLSAISLRANVLTF.

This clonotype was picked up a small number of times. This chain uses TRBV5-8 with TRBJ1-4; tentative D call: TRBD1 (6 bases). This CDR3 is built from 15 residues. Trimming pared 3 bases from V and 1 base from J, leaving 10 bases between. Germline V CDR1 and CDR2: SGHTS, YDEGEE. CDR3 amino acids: CASSWDTITNEKLFF. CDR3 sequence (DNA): TGTGCCAGCAGCTGGGACACAATAACTAATGAAAAACTGTTTTTT.

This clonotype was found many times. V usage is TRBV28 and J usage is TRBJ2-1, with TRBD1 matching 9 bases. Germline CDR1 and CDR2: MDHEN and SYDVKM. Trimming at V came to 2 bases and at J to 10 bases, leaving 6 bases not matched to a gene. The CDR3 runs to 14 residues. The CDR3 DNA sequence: TGTGCCAGCAGTTTAAGGACAGGGGTACGGGAGCAGTTCTTC. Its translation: CASSLRTGVREQFF.

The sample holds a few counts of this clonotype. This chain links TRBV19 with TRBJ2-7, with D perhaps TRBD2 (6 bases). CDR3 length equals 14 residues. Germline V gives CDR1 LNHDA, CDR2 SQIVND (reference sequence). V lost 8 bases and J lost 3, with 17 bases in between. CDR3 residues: CASGGRQTNYEQYF. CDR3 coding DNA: TGTGCCAGTGGTGGGAGGCAAACTAACTACGAGCAGTACTTC. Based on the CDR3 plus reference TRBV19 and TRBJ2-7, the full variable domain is DGGITQSPKYLFRKEGQNVTLSCEQNLNHDAMYWYRQDPGQGLRLIYYSQIVNDFQKGDIAEGYSVSREKKESFPLTVTSAQKNPTAFYLCASGGRQTNYEQYFGPGTRLTVT.

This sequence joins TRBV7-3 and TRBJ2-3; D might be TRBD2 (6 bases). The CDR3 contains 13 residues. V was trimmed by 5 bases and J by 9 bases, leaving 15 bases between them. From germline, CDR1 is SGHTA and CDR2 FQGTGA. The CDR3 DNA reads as TGTGCCAGCAGCCCTGGGACTCTAAGGACGCAGTATTTT. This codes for CASSPGTLRTQYF.

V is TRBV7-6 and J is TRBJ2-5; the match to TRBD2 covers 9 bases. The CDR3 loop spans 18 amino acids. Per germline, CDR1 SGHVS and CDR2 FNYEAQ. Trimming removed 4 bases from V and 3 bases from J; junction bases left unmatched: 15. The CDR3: CASSWITTSGTLKETQYF. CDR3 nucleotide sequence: TGTGCCAGCAGCTGGATTACGACTAGCGGCACTCTAAAAGAGACCCAGTACTTC. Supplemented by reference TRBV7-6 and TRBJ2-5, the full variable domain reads GAGVSQSPRYKVTKRGQDVALRCDPISGHVSLYWYRQALGQGPEFLTYFNYEAQQDKSGLPNDRFSAERPEGSISTLTIQRTEQRDSAMYRCASSWITTSGTLKETQYFGPGTRLLVL.

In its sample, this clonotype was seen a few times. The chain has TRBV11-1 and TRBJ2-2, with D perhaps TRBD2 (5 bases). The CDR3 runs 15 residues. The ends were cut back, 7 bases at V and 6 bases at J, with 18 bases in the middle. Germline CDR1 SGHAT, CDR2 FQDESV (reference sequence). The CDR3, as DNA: TGTGCCAGCACCGACGGGGTCGTCGTCGCCGGGGAGCTGTTTTTT. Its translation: CASTDGVVVAGELFF.